What follows describes a single T cell receptor beta chain. What it binds is unknown. The entry originates in a study of cytomegalovirus exposure and HLA in healthy donors. Study at large: Of around 400 genotyped donors, roughly 81% grouped in the Caucasian-associated ancestry cluster.

Study-level findings and limits: The majority of CMV-associated TCR beta chains were reported as apparently HLA-restricted in a later analysis. CMV serostatus was the sole immune exposure data available.

Primers for the PCR totalled 60 Vbeta and 13 Jbeta. Sequenced by immunoSEQ multiplex PCR; TCRdb stores in-frame clones only, minus some. The repertoire table contains approximately 50,000 clones. The sequence came from a woman aged 40 to 50 in good health and CMV-seronegative. Sequenced: PBMCs.

The CDR3 is CASSFGSVSYEQYF. CDR3 coding DNA: TGTGCCAGCAGTTTTGGTTCAGTGTCCTACGAGCAGTACTTC. V usage is TRBV27 and J usage is TRBJ2-7, with no clear D. From germline, CDR1 is MNHEY and CDR2 SMNVEV (reference sequence). The CDR3 contains 14 residues. V gave up 3 bases and J gave up 1 base, with 10 bases separating them.